This T cell receptor (beta chain) was sequenced for a study of cytomegalovirus exposure and HLA in healthy donors. Study observations and caveats: Presence/absence comparisons presumed near-even sequencing depth among donors. Productive status was seen about 87% or about 30% of the time for most TCR beta V segments in an earlier analysis. When analyzed later, the rates of TCR association showed variation by HLA locus, with DRB1 the most and HLA-C the fewest. What TCR beta sequences reportedly achieved was accurate prediction of HLA-A and HLA-B alleles in most subjects.

This PCR relied on a set of 60 Vbeta primers and 13 Jbeta primers. Profiled with immunoSEQ multiplex PCR; TCRdb holds only in-frame clones, not every one. The data show approximately 95,000 clones, around 84% seen once. Note on this clone: Its antigen is as yet unknown.

Germline assignment: CDR1 ENHRY and CDR2 SYGVKD. There are 15 residues in the CDR3. The V segment lost 2 bases and the J segment 5 bases; nucleotides outside the gene matches: 5. The V gene is TRBV10-3, the J gene TRBJ2-2; 7 bases fit TRBD2. This TCR derives from a woman aged 40-49 years in good health and CMV-seropositive. The specimen was PBMCs. CDR3 protein: CAISEREEWTGELFF. CDR3 bases: TGTGCCATCAGTGAGCGGGAGGAGTGGACCGGGGAGCTGTTTTTT.